This T cell receptor beta chain emerged from a study of identical twins. V was clipped by 6 bases and J by 9 bases; unmatched bases: 12. CDR1 is LNHDA, CDR2 SQIVND, per germline (reference sequence). The length of the CDR3 is 16 residues. Template switching added a universal primer site; cDNA carried unique molecular identifiers. TCRdb processed the 5' RACE reads anew with MiXCR; each CDR3 protein has one entry. The sample lists about 240,000 distinct CDR3 sequences; about 12% were seen once. These data were also filed under a second study, of yellow fever vaccine responses in identical twins. Per that paper: As reported, the vaccine T cell response of twins seemed partly convergent and partly personalized.

Sequencing was done on a sample of memory (CD45RO+) T cells sorted from blood. The chain links TRBV19 to TRBJ2-1; 12 bases match TRBD2. The clonotype originates from a woman between 18 and 29 years old in good health. CDR3 in amino acids: CASRQRLAGGPSEQFF. The CDR3 nucleotides read TGTGCCAGTAGACAACGTCTAGCGGGAGGGCCGAGTGAGCAGTTCTTC. The full variable domain, rest sourced from reference TRBV19 and TRBJ2-1, is DGGITQSPKYLFRKEGQNVTLSCEQNLNHDAMYWYRQDPGQGLRLIYYSQIVNDFQKGDIAEGYSVSREKKESFPLTVTSAQKNPTAFYLCASRQRLAGGPSEQFFGPGTRLTVL.